The rows below give T cell receptor beta chains drawn from one sample of a study of radiotherapy plus CTLA-4 blockade in lung cancer. Measured with immunoSEQ multiplex PCR; TCRdb has only the in-frame clones, and not every one. The table records roughly 54,000 clones, 84% of them present only once. The sample in question was peripheral blood, obtained from a patient treated with radiotherapy plus ipilimumab. These receptors were obtained from a human donor with non-small cell lung cancer whose response to radiotherapy plus ipilimumab could not be evaluated. The CDR3 runs from the conserved cysteine through the conserved F or W. The order of the fields is CDR3 protein, CDR3 DNA, J gene, V gene, D gene, clone size. D genes are given only for firm matches. Part of the rows lack a size; the others show once, few, many or a class for expanded clones.

CASSPSSYGYTF | TGTGCCAGCAGCCCTAGCTCCTATGGCTACACCTTC | TRBJ1-2 | TRBV14 | NA | NA
CASSPTENTEAFF | TGTGCCAGCTCACCAACAGAGAACACTGAAGCTTTCTTT | TRBJ1-1 | TRBV18 | NA | NA
CSVGGRFYEQYF | TGCAGCGTAGGAGGACGGTTCTACGAGCAGTACTTC | TRBJ2-7 | TRBV29-1 | NA | NA
CSPDEGRDTEAFF | TGCAGTCCGGATGAGGGTAGAGACACTGAAGCTTTCTTT | TRBJ1-1 | TRBV29-1 | NA | NA
CASSVTSGSYEQYF | TGCGCCAGCAGTGTGACTAGCGGCTCCTACGAGCAGTACTTC | TRBJ2-7 | TRBV10-2 | TRBD2 | NA
CASSLEPLGPQETQYF | TGTGCCAGCAGCTTAGAACCTTTGGGGCCCCAAGAGACCCAGTACTTC | TRBJ2-5 | TRBV7-9 | NA | NA
CASSQDAWGDRAEKLFF | TGTGCCAGCAGCCAAGATGCCTGGGGGGACAGAGCCGAAAAACTGTTTTTT | TRBJ1-4 | TRBV14 | TRBD1 | NA
CAISPGAGDTYEQYF | TGTGCCATAAGCCCAGGGGCAGGCGATACCTACGAGCAGTACTTC | TRBJ2-7 | TRBV28 | NA | NA
CASSLRQGLGETQYF | TGTGCCAGCAGTTTACGACAGGGGCTGGGGGAGACCCAGTACTTC | TRBJ2-5 | TRBV7-9 | TRBD1 | NA
CASSPGRGRGTEAFF | TGTGCCAGCTCACCTGGCAGGGGACGCGGCACTGAAGCTTTCTTT | TRBJ1-1 | TRBV18 | NA | once
CASSAYRAEEKLFF | TGTGCCAGCAGTGCATACAGGGCGGAAGAAAAACTGTTTTTT | TRBJ1-4 | TRBV6-1 | NA | NA
CASSTDRMNTEAFF | TGTGCCAGCAGCACGGACAGAATGAACACTGAAGCTTTCTTT | TRBJ1-1 | TRBV5-6 | NA | NA
CASSLDGGNYGYTF | TGTGCCAGCAGCTTGGACGGGGGTAACTATGGCTACACCTTC | TRBJ1-2 | TRBV5-5 | NA | NA
CAIRDSLAKNIQYF | TGTGCCATCAGGGACAGTCTAGCCAAAAACATTCAGTACTTC | TRBJ2-4 | TRBV10-3 | NA | NA
CASSSGTETYNEQFF | TGTGCCAGCAGCTCCGGGACAGAAACCTACAATGAGCAGTTCTTC | TRBJ2-1 | TRBV9 | TRBD1 | few